The rows below give T cell receptor beta chains drawn from one sample of a study of control samples from healthy donors and cancer patients. Produced via immunoSEQ multiplex PCR; TCRdb's table is partial and in-frame only. The sample lists 150,000 or so clones, more than 85% occurring once. Source material: blood. The source is a woman in her twenties or thirties in good health. Both conserved end residues are part of each CDR3. A D gene is named only where the DNA matches it firmly. Clone size is shown for a subset of rows, as once, few, many or a class of expanded clone.

v_gene	d_gene	abundance	j_gene	CDR3aa	CDR3nt
TRBV27	-	-	TRBJ2-2	CASSFMSSTGDTGELFF	TGTGCCAGCAGTTTCATGTCGAGTACGGGGGACACCGGGGAGCTGTTTTTT
TRBV28	-	-	TRBJ1-2	CASRLTGSGGYTF	TGTGCCAGCAGGTTAACAGGGTCGGGTGGCTACACCTTC
TRBV3-1/TRBV3-2	TRBD1	-	TRBJ2-7	CASSQGDPGQGYEQYF	TGTGCCAGCAGCCAAGGGGACCCGGGACAGGGGTACGAGCAGTACTTC
TRBV4-2	TRBD1	-	TRBJ1-2	CASSQGTGDSPKGYTF	TGTGCCAGCAGCCAAGGGACAGGGGATAGTCCAAAGGGCTACACCTTC
TRBV5-1	-	-	TRBJ1-1	CASSLGGARGNTEAFF	TGCGCCAGCAGCTTGGGCGGGGCCAGAGGGAACACTGAAGCTTTCTTT
TRBV28	TRBD1	-	TRBJ1-1	CASSLGGQGNTEAFF	TGTGCCAGCAGTTTAGGAGGACAGGGGAACACTGAAGCTTTCTTT
TRBV7-8	TRBD2	-	TRBJ2-1	CASSLQAQREKNEQFF	TGTGCCAGCAGCTTACAGGCCCAGCGGGAGAAGAATGAGCAGTTCTTC
TRBV18	-	-	TRBJ2-3	CASSPQGPGTDTQYF	TGTGCCAGCTCACCACAGGGGCCCGGCACAGATACGCAGTATTTT
TRBV28	TRBD2	-	TRBJ2-1	CASRTGTSGRAYNEQFF	TGTGCCAGCAGAACCGGGACTAGCGGGAGGGCCTACAATGAGCAGTTCTTC
TRBV5-4	-	-	TRBJ2-2	CASSWALQGNTGELFF	TGTGCCAGCAGTTGGGCGCTACAGGGTAACACCGGGGAGCTGTTTTTT
TRBV6-5	-	-	TRBJ2-3	CASVTASSTDTQYF	TGTGCCAGCGTGACGGCGAGTAGCACAGATACGCAGTATTTT
TRBV28	-	-	TRBJ2-7	CASSPILFVSASYEQYF	TGTGCCAGCAGCCCCATTCTTTTCGTATCCGCCTCCTACGAGCAGTACTTC
TRBV4-3	-	-	TRBJ2-2	CASSRYAANTGELFF	TGCGCCAGCAGCCGATATGCGGCGAACACCGGGGAGCTGTTTTTT
TRBV5-4	TRBD1	-	TRBJ1-6	CASSSGDRVSSSPLHF	TGTGCCAGCAGCTCCGGGGACAGGGTATCGAGTTCACCCCTCCACTTT
TRBV3-1/TRBV3-2	-	-	TRBJ2-7	CASSQVLGPSYEQYF	TGTGCCAGCAGCCAAGTACTCGGGCCCTCCTACGAGCAGTACTTC
TRBV5-6	-	-	TRBJ1-2	CASSLRSGGAYGYTF	TGTGCCAGCAGCTTGAGGTCGGGGGGGGCGTATGGCTACACCTTC
TRBV11-1	-	-	TRBJ1-1	CASSLARVPGNTEAFF	TGTGCCAGCAGCTTAGCCAGAGTCCCTGGGAACACTGAAGCTTTCTTT
TRBV11-2	TRBD1	-	TRBJ2-5	CASSWGVTGGRETQYF	TGTGCCAGCAGCTGGGGCGTGACAGGGGGGAGGGAGACCCAGTACTTC
TRBV12-3/TRBV12-4	-	-	TRBJ2-7	CASTGGGLEQYF	TGTGCCAGCACCGGTGGGGGGCTAGAGCAGTACTTC
TRBV11-2	-	-	TRBJ2-7	CASSLGLPYEQYF	TGTGCCAGCAGCTTAGGACTCCCCTACGAGCAGTACTTC
TRBV3-1/TRBV3-2	TRBD2	-	TRBJ2-3	CASRLLAASTDTQYF	TGTGCCAGCAGACTACTAGCGGCTAGCACAGATACGCAGTATTTT
TRBV6-6	TRBD1	-	TRBJ1-6	CASRDTDRGNSPLHF	TGTGCCAGCAGGGACACGGACAGGGGAAATTCACCCCTCCACTTT
TRBV28	-	-	TRBJ1-2	CASMAGLYGYTF	TGTGCCAGCATGGCGGGGCTCTATGGCTACACCTTC
TRBV2	TRBD1	-	TRBJ1-2	CASSGEGANYGYTF	TGTGCCAGCAGTGGGGAGGGGGCGAACTATGGCTACACCTTC
TRBV29-1	-	-	TRBJ2-3	CSVEDTDTQYF	TGCAGCGTTGAAGACACAGATACGCAGTATTTT
TRBV7-2	-	-	TRBJ2-1	CASSPTFRSEQFF	TGTGCCAGCAGCCCGACCTTTAGGAGTGAGCAGTTCTTC
TRBV7-9	TRBD1	-	TRBJ1-1	CASKTGGWNTEAFF	TGTGCCAGCAAAACAGGGGGTTGGAACACTGAAGCTTTCTTT
TRBV4-3	-	-	TRBJ1-1	CASSQDSPGPGRAFF	TGCGCCAGCAGCCAAGACTCTCCAGGGCCGGGAAGAGCTTTCTTT
TRBV7-6	TRBD2	-	TRBJ2-1	CASSHGTSGSLSDQYEQFF	TGTGCCAGCAGCCACGGGACTAGCGGGAGCCTCTCGGACCAATACGAGCAGTTCTTC
TRBV19	TRBD1	once	TRBJ1-1	CASSTGVRNTEAFF	TGTGCCAGTAGCACAGGGGTTCGGAACACTGAAGCTTTCTTT
TRBV18	TRBD1	-	TRBJ1-2	CASSPRTGSRDNYGYTF	TGTGCCAGCTCCCCTCGGACAGGGTCTCGAGATAACTATGGCTACACCTTC
TRBV4-2	TRBD1	-	TRBJ2-3	CASSQGTGRDTQYF	TGTGCCAGCAGCCAGGGGACAGGGCGAGATACGCAGTATTTT
TRBV28	TRBD1	-	TRBJ1-1	CASSYYNRGRAEAFF	TGTGCCAGCAGTTATTATAACAGGGGAAGGGCTGAAGCTTTCTTT
TRBV11-2	-	-	TRBJ2-5	CASSSGRGETQYF	TGTGCCAGCAGCTCTGGCCGGGGAGAGACCCAGTACTTC
TRBV19	-	-	TRBJ1-4	CASSNSLQSLAEKLFF	TGTGCCAGTAGTAACAGCCTACAGTCGTTAGCGGAAAAACTGTTTTTT
TRBV15	-	-	TRBJ1-1	CATSRVRGANTEAFF	TGTGCCACCAGCAGAGTTCGAGGGGCCAACACTGAAGCTTTCTTT
TRBV5-4	-	-	TRBJ1-2	CASSLNVVSNYGYTF	TGTGCCAGCAGCTTGAACGTGGTATCAAACTATGGCTACACCTTC
TRBV28	TRBD2	once	TRBJ2-5	CASSRLAGGGRETQYF	TGTGCCAGCAGTAGACTAGCGGGAGGAGGAAGAGAGACCCAGTACTTC
TRBV28	-	once	TRBJ1-1	CASSSHRDGNTEAFF	TGTGCCAGCAGTTCCCACCGGGACGGGAACACTGAAGCTTTCTTT
TRBV29-1	-	-	TRBJ2-3	CSVEADPNPGDTQYF	TGCAGCGTTGAAGCAGACCCGAACCCAGGAGATACGCAGTATTTT
TRBV27	-	-	TRBJ1-6	CASSLKGPSWSSYNSPLHF	TGTGCCAGCAGTTTAAAGGGCCCGTCCTGGAGCTCCTATAATTCACCCCTCCACTTT
TRBV7-7	TRBD1	-	TRBJ2-3	CASSSDNRGTQYF	TGTGCTAGCAGCTCGGATAACAGGGGAACGCAGTATTTT
TRBV12-5	TRBD2	once	TRBJ2-1	CASGLAGEPYNEQFF	TGTGCTAGTGGACTAGCGGGAGAGCCTTACAATGAGCAGTTCTTC
TRBV25-1	-	-	TRBJ1-6	CASSERSSYNSPLHF	TGTGCCAGCAGTGAAAGGAGCTCCTATAATTCACCCCTCCACTTT
TRBV5-5	-	-	TRBJ1-6	CASSLQINSPLHF	TGTGCCAGCAGCTTGCAGATTAATTCACCCCTCCACTTT
TRBV18	-	-	TRBJ2-7	CASSPTANYEQYF	TGTGCCAGCTCACCCACAGCAAACTACGAGCAGTACTTC
TRBV7-9	-	-	TRBJ1-1	CASSLVAVLNTEAFF	TGTGCCAGCAGCTTAGTGGCAGTACTGAACACTGAAGCTTTCTTT
TRBV28	TRBD2	-	TRBJ2-2	CASSPLRAGVGTGELFF	TGTGCCAGCAGTCCCCTCCGCGCGGGAGTTGGCACCGGGGAGCTGTTTTTT
TRBV28	-	-	TRBJ2-1	CASSFGVFKDNEQFF	TGTGCCAGCAGTTTTGGGGTCTTCAAGGACAATGAGCAGTTCTTC